This TCR beta chain originates from a study of OX40 agonist ivuxolimab in advanced cancers. The protocol was immunoSEQ multiplex PCR, while the TCRdb copy is restricted to in-frame clones and leaves out a portion. Of around 92,000 clones in the sample, roughly 94% were seen once. Germline V CDR1 and CDR2: MDHEN, SYDVKM. This CDR3 region has 13 residues. Trimming removed 5 bases at V and 0 bases at J, with 7 bases between. The specimen comprised CD4+ or CD8+ T cells sorted from blood, sampled in a trial of the OX40 agonist ivuxolimab. The chain links TRBV28 to TRBJ1-1, with D perhaps matching TRBD1 (5 bases). The origin of this receptor is an adult with an advanced solid tumor such as melanoma, head and neck, liver or kidney cancer. The CDR3 spells CASSLTVNTEAFF. The CDR3 region has the DNA TGTGCCAGCAGTCTGACAGTGAACACTGAAGCTTTCTTT.